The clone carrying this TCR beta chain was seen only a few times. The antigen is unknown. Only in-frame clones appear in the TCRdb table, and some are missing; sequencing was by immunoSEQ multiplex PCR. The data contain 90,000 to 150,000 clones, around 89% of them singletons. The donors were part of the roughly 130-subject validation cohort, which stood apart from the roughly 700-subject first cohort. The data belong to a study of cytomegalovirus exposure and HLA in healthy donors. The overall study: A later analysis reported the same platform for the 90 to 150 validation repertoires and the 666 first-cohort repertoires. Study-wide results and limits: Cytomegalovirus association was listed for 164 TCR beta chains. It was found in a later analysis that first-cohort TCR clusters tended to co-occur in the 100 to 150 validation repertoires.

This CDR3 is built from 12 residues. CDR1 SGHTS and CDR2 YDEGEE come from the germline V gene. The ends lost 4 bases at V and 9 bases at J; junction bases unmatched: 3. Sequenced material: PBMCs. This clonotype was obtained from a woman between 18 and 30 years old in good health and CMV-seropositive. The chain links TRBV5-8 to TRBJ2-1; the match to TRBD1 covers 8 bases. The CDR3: CASSRTGFEQFF. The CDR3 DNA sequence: TGTGCCAGCAGCCGGACAGGGTTTGAGCAGTTCTTC.